Listed here are 22 T cell receptor beta chains from one sample, sequenced in a study of cytomegalovirus exposure and HLA in healthy donors. The PCR had 60 Vbeta and 13 Jbeta primers. Profiling relied on immunoSEQ multiplex PCR, and the TCRdb table lists in-frame clones only, not all of them. There are approximately 300,000 clones in the sample; 75% to 90% occur only once, and about 0.28% lies in the top ten. Sequencing was done on a sample of PBMCs. These receptor sequences come from a girl aged 2 to 10 in good health and CMV-seronegative.

The chain combines TRBV6-6 with TRBJ1-3; D is undetermined. In germline, CDR1 is MNHNY, CDR2 SVGAGI (reference sequence). The CDR3 totals 14 residues. The V end was cut by 6 bases, the J end by 0 bases, with 9 bases between. CDR3 loop: CASRGDLSGNTIYF. The CDR3 nucleotides are TGTGCCAGCAGAGGAGACCTCTCTGGAAACACCATATATTTT.

This clone was seen a handful of times. Other DNA sequences in the sample encode the same CDR3. The gene calls are TRBV4-1 and TRBJ2-7, with D tentatively TRBD2 (6 bases). V lost 0 bases and J lost 7, with 7 bases in between. The CDR3 covers 12 residues. In germline, CDR1 is MGHRA, CDR2 YSYEKL. CDR3 sequence (DNA): TGCGCCAGCAGCCAAGATGGGAGGGAGCAGTACTTC. It yields the protein CASSQDGREQYF.

The genes are TRBV18 and TRBJ2-7, with 10 positions matching TRBD2. This CDR3 comprises 16 residues. Germline trimming cut 0 bases from V and 2 bases from J; bases unmatched to any gene: 4. The V gene's germline CDR1 is KGHSH and CDR2 LQKENI. The CDR3 DNA sequence: TGTGCCAGCTCACCACCGGCTAGCGGGGGAGCCTACGAGCAGTACTTC. Protein product: CASSPPASGGAYEQYF.

The rearrangement links TRBV4-2 to TRBJ2-7, with 7 bases identical to TRBD1. This CDR3 is 17 amino acids long. The J segment lost 0 bases and the V segment lost 8 bases, leaving 16 bases of the junction unmatched. The V gene's germline CDR1 is LGHNA and CDR2 YNFKEQ. CDR3 sequence: CASAWEHRGLNSYEQYF. The CDR3 region has the DNA TGTGCCAGCGCCTGGGAACACAGGGGCCTCAACTCCTACGAGCAGTACTTC.

V usage is TRBV6-1 and J usage is TRBJ1-3, with TRBD1 matching 10 bases. The CDR3 consists of 14 residues. CDR1 is MNHNS and CDR2 is SASEGT in the germline V gene. With 8 bases clipped from V and 2 bases from J, the junction kept 3 bases outside the gene matches. This CDR3 is CASSGTGAGNTIYF. The CDR3 DNA reads as TGTGCCAGCTCCGGGACAGGGGCTGGAAACACCATATATTTT.

The V call is TRBV11-1, the J call TRBJ2-1; 7 bases are a match to TRBD2. Trimming at V came to 4 bases and at J to 5 bases, leaving 11 bases not matched to a gene. The CDR3 is made up of 16 amino acids. Germline loops: CDR1 SGHAT, CDR2 FQDESV (reference sequence). The CDR3 is CASSYLQAGLDNEQFF. The DNA for the CDR3 is TGTGCCAGCAGCTACCTTCAAGCGGGATTAGACAATGAGCAGTTCTTC.

This clone was found a few times. The chain uses TRBV28 and TRBJ1-5, with D uncertain. Germline CDR1 reads MDHEN; CDR2 reads SYDVKM. The length of the CDR3 is 13 residues. V lost 3 bases, J lost 10 bases, and 13 bases lay in between. The CDR3 DNA is TGTGCCAGCAGTTTCGGGGTCAGGATCCCCCAGCATTTT. It specifies CASSFGVRIPQHF.

The table lists this clone with a count of one. The chain combines TRBV5-4 with TRBJ2-7, with D unclear. The CDR3 spans 12 residues. V lost 3 bases to trimming and J lost 0 bases, with 4 bases between them. CDR1 is SGHNT and CDR2 is YYREEE in the germline V gene (reference sequence). The CDR3 protein is CASSSPSYEQYF. DNA of the CDR3: TGTGCCAGCAGCTCTCCCTCCTACGAGCAGTACTTC.

The gene calls are TRBV27 and TRBJ1-1; D not certain. The germline V and J ends were trimmed by 1 base and 7 bases, with 13 bases remaining between them. CDR3 length equals 14 residues. Germline CDR1 is MNHEY and CDR2 is SMNVEV (reference sequence). The CDR3: CASSLFGNVREAFF. The CDR3 nucleotides are TGTGCCAGCAGTTTATTCGGGAATGTCCGTGAAGCTTTCTTT.

This clone showed up just once. The rearrangement joins TRBV6-4 to TRBJ2-3; D gene unclear. V was clipped by 0 bases and J by 0 bases, with 7 bases between them. This CDR3 is 15 amino acids long. Germline-derived CDR1 and CDR2 are MRHNA and SNTAGT. CDR3 nucleotides: TGTGCCAGCAGTGACTCTGAGTCTAGCACAGATACGCAGTATTTT. Translated, it gives CASSDSESSTDTQYF.

The rearrangement uses TRBV27 and TRBJ2-7; TRBD2 aligns across 12 bases. After removal of 2 bases from V and 6 bases from J, the junction contained 5 bases not matched to a gene. CDR1 and CDR2 (germline): MNHEY, SMNVEV (reference sequence). CDR3 length equals 15 residues. The CDR3 DNA sequence: TGTGCCAGCAGTTTAGGTCTAGCGGGGGGGGTCGAGCAGTACTTC. Translated, it gives CASSLGLAGGVEQYF.

This clone was seen only a few times. CDR3: CASRDWGGEKLFF. The CDR3 DNA follows: TGCGCCAGCAGAGATTGGGGAGGGGAAAAACTGTTTTTT. The rearrangement joins TRBV5-1 to TRBJ1-4, with unresolved D. The CDR3 is 13 residues long. CDR1 is SGHRS and CDR2 is YFSETQ in the germline V gene. Deletions cut 5 bases from V and 8 bases from J, with 13 bases between.

This sequence joins TRBV15 and TRBJ2-1; possible D gene TRBD2, 6 bases. The CDR3 spans 17 residues. V was clipped by 0 bases and J by 8 bases, with 20 bases between them. The germline gives CDR1 LNHNV, CDR2 YYDKDF (reference sequence). CDR3 residues: CATSRDPSDSGWYEQFF. The CDR3 DNA reads as TGTGCCACCAGCAGAGACCCTAGCGACTCGGGGTGGTATGAGCAGTTCTTC.

The CDR3 DNA is TGTGCCAGCAGCTCCACTAGCGGGGAAGGGACCCAGTACTTC. Its protein is CASSSTSGEGTQYF. V and J are TRBV7-3 and TRBJ2-5; 10 nucleotides line up with TRBD2. J was trimmed by 7 bases and V by 4 bases; bases with no gene match: 6. There are 14 residues in the CDR3. Germline assignment: CDR1 SGHTA and CDR2 FQGTGA.

The V call is TRBV6-5, the J call TRBJ2-1, with TRBD2 identical over 8 bases. Germline lookup yields CDR1 MNHEY and CDR2 SVGAGI. The CDR3 loop spans 15 amino acids. Unmatched junction bases numbered 7, after V lost 4 bases and J lost 5 bases. CDR3 loop: CASSFQTSEHNEQFF. The CDR3 DNA is TGTGCCAGCAGTTTTCAGACTAGCGAGCACAATGAGCAGTTCTTC.

The gene calls are TRBV4-1 and TRBJ2-4, with 8 positions matching TRBD1. The CDR3 has 16 residues. The germline V gene has CDR1 MGHRA and CDR2 YSYEKL. The J segment lost 7 bases and the V segment lost 0 bases, leaving 8 bases of the junction unmatched. Written as DNA, the CDR3 is TGCGCCAGCAGCCAAGATGGACAGGGAATGGGGAACATTCAGTACTTC. Encoded protein: CASSQDGQGMGNIQYF.

The rearrangement links TRBV18 to TRBJ2-3; 9 bases fit TRBD1. Losses at the gene ends were 4 bases for V and 3 bases for J; bases not matched to a gene: 8. This CDR3 region has 16 residues. Germline CDR1 reads KGHSH; CDR2 reads LQKENI. The CDR3: CASSLTGGAFTDTQYF. In nucleotides, the CDR3 is TGTGCCAGCTCACTAACAGGGGGCGCTTTTACAGATACGCAGTATTTT.

This rearrangement joins TRBV10-3 to TRBJ1-1; weak D call: TRBD1 (6 bases). The CDR3 extends over 15 amino acids. Germline CDR1 reads ENHRY; CDR2 reads SYGVKD. The ends were cut back, 4 bases at V and 4 bases at J, with 16 bases in the middle. For the CDR3, the DNA is TGTGCCATCAGTGGGACAGAGCCCCTTGTCACTGAAGCTTTCTTT. It encodes CAISGTEPLVTEAFF.

This chain uses TRBV27 with TRBJ1-1, with 7 bases lining up with TRBD1. The CDR3 has 15 amino acids. V gave up 7 bases and J gave up 3 bases; unmatched junction bases: 11. Germline values: CDR1 MNHEY, CDR2 SMNVEV (reference sequence). CDR3 region: CASTESGRGDTEAFF. CDR3 DNA: TGTGCCAGCACCGAATCCGGCAGGGGGGACACTGAAGCTTTCTTT.

In its sample, this clone was seen a few times. The chain carries TRBV19 and TRBJ2-1, with 9 bases lining up with TRBD1. Trimming removed 4 bases from V and 0 bases from J; junction bases left unmatched: 19. CDR1 and CDR2 (germline): LNHDA, SQIVND (reference sequence). CDR3 length: 21 amino acids. In DNA form, the CDR3 reads TGTGCCAGTAGTACCCTCCTGCCGGGACAGGGTCAGAGTATCTCCTACAATGAGCAGTTCTTC. Amino acids: CASSTLLPGQGQSISYNEQFF.

The genes are TRBV7-2 and TRBJ2-3, with TRBD2 matching over 8 bases. CDR3 length equals 16 residues. V was clipped by 3 bases and J by 0 bases; unmatched bases: 5. The germline V gene encodes CDR1 SGHTA and CDR2 FQGNSA. The CDR3, as DNA: TGTGCCAGCAGCTTGAGGCGGGGGGCGAGCACAGATACGCAGTATTTT. It yields the protein CASSLRRGASTDTQYF.

The chain carries TRBV29-1 and TRBJ2-5; 7 bases are shared with TRBD1. The germline V gene has CDR1 SQVTM and CDR2 ANQGSEA. This CDR3 comprises 14 residues. The junction had 7 bases not matched to a gene; V was cut back by 2 bases and J by 4 bases. The CDR3 region is CSVESQGGRETQYF. CDR3 DNA sequence: TGCAGCGTTGAATCCCAAGGGGGCCGAGAGACCCAGTACTTC.